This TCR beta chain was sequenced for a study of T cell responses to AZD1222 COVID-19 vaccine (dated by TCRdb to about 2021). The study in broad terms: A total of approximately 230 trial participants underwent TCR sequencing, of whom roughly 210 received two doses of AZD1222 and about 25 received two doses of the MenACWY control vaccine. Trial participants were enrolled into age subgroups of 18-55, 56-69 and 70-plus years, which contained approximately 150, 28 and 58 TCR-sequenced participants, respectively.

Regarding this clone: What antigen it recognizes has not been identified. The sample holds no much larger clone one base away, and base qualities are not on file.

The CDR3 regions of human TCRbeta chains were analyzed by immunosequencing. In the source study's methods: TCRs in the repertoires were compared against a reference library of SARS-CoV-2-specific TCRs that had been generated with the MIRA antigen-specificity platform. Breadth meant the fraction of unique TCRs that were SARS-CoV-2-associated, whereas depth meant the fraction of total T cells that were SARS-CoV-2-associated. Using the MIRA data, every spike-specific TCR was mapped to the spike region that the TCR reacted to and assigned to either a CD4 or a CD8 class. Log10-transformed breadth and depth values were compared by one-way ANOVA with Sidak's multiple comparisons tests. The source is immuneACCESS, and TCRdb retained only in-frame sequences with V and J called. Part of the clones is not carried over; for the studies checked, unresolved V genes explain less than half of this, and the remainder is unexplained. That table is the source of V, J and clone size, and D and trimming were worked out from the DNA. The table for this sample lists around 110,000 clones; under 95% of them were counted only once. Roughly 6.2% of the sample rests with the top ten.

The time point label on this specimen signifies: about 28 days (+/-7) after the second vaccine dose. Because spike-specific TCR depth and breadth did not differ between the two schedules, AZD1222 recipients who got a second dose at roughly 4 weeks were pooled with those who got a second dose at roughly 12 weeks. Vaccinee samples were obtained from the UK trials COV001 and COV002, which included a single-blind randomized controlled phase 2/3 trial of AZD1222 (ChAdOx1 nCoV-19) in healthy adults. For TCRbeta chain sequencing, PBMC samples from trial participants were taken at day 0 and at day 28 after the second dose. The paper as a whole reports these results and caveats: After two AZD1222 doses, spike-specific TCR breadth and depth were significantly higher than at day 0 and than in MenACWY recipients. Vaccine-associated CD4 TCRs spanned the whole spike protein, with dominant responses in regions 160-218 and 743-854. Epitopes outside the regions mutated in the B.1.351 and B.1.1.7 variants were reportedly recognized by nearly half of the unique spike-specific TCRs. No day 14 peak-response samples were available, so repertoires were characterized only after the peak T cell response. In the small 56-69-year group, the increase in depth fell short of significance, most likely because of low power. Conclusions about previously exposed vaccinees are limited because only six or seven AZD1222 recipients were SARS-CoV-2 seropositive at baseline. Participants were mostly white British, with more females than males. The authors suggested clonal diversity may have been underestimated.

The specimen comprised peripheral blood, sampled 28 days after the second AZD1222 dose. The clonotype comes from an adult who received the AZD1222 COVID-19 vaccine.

CDR3 reads: CASSLEGGDYEQYF. The nucleotides read TGTGCCAGCAGCTTGGAGGGTGGAGACTACGAGCAGTACTTC. Rearrangement joined TRBV5-4 to TRBJ2-7; no D gene is confidently identified. The cysteine opens and the phenylalanine closes a CDR3 of 14 amino acids. The only DNA kept is the CDR3, 42 bases in frame from the first base. V is pared back by 0 bases and J by 3 bases, with 10 bases lying between the germline termini. CDR1 and CDR2, per the germline V gene (reference sequence), are SGHNT and YYREEE.